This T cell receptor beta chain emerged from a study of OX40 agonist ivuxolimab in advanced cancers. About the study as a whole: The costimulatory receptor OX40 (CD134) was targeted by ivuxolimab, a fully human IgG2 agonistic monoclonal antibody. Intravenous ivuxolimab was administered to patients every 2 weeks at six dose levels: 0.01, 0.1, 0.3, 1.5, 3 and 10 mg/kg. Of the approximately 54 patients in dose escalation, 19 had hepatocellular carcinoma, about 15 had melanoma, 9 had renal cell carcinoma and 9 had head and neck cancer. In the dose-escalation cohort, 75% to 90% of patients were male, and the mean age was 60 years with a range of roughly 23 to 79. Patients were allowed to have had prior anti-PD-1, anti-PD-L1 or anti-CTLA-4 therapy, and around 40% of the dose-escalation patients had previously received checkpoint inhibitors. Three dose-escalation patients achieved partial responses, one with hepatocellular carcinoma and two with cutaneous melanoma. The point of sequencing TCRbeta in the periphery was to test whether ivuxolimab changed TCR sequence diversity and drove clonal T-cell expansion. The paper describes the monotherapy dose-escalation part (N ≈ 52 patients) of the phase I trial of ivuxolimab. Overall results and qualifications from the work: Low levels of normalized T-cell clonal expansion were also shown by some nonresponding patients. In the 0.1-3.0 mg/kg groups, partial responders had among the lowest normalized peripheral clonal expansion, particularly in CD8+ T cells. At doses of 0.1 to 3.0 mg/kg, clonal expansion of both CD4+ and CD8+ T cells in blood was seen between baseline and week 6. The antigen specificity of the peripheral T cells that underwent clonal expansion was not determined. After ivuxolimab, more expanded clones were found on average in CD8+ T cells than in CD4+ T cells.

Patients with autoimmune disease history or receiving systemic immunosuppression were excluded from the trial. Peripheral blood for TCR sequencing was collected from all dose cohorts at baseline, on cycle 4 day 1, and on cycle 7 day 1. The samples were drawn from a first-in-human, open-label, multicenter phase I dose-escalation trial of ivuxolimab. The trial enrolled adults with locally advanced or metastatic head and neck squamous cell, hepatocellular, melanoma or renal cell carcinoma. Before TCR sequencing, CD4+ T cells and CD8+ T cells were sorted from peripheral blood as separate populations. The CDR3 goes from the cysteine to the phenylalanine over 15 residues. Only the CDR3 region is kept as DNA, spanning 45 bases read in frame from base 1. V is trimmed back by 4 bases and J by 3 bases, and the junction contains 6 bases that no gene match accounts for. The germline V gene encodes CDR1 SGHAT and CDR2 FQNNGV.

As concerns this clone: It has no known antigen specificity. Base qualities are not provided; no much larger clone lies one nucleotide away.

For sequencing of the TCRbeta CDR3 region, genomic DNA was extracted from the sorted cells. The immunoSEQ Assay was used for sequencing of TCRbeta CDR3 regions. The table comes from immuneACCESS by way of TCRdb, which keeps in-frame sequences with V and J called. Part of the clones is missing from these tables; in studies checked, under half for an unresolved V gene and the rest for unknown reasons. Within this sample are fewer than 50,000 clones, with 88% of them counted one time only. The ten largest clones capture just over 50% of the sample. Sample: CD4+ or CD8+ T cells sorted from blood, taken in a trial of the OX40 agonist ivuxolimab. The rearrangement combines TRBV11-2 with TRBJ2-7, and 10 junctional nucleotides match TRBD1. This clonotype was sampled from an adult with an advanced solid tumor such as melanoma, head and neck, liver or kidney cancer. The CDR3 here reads CASSSETGGFYEQYF. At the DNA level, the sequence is TGTGCCAGCAGCTCAGAGACAGGGGGCTTCTACGAGCAGTACTTC. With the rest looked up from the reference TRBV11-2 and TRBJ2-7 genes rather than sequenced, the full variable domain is EAGVAQSPRYKIIEKRQSVAFWCNPISGHATLYWYQQILGQGPKLLIQFQNNGVVDDSQLPKDRFSAERLKGVDSTLKIQPAKLEDSAVYLCASSSETGGFYEQYFGPGTRLTVT.